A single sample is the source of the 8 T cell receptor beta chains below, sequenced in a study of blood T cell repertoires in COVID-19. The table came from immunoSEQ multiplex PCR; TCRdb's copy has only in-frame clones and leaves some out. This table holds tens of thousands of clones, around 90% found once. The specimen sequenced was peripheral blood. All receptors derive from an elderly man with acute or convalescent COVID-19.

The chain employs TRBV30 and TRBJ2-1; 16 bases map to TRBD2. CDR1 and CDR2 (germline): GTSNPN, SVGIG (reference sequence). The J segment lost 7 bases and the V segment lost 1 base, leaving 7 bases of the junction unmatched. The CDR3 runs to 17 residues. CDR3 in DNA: TGTGCCTGGAGTGCCGGGACTAGCGGGGGGGCATTAAATGAGCAGTTCTTC. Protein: CAWSAGTSGGALNEQFF. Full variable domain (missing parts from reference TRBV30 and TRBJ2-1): SQTIHQWPATLVQPVGSPLSLECTVEGTSNPNLYWYRQAAGRGLQLLFYSVGIGQISSEVPQNLSASRPQDRQFILSSKKLLLSDSGFYLCAWSAGTSGGALNEQFFGPGTRLTVL.

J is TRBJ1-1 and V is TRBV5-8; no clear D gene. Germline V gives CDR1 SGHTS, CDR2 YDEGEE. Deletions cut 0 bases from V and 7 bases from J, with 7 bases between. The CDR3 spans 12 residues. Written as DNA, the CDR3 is TGTGCCAGCAGCTTGGTGGCAGTTGAAGCTTTCTTT. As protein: CASSLVAVEAFF.

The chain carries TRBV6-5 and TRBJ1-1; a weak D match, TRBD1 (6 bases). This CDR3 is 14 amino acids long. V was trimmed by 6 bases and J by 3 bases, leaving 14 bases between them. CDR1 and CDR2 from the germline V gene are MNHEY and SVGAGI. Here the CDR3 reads CASSAAGADTEAFF. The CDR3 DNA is TGTGCCAGCAGCGCCGCGGGGGCGGACACTGAAGCTTTCTTT.

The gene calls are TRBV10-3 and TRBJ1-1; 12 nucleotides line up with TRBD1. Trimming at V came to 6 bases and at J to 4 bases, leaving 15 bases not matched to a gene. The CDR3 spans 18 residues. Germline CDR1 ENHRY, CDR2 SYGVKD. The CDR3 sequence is CAISKLPGQGAITTEAFF. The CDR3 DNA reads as TGTGCCATCAGCAAATTACCGGGACAGGGGGCTATTACCACTGAAGCTTTCTTT.

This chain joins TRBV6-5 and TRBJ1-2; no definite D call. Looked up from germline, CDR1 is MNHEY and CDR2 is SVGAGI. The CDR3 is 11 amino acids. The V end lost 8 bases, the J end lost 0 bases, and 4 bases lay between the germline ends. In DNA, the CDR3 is TGTGCCAGCCAGGCTAACTATGGCTACACCTTC. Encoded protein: CASQANYGYTF.

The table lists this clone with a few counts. The CDR3 coding sequence is TGCAGCGTTCTTCGGACTGGAGGGTCCCACAATGAGCAGTTCTTC. This sequence encodes CSVLRTGGSHNEQFF. The V gene is TRBV29-1, the J gene TRBJ2-1; perhaps TRBD2 as D (6 bases). The germline V gene encodes CDR1 SQVTM and CDR2 ANQGSEA. Deletions cut 5 bases from V and 5 bases from J, with 19 bases between. The CDR3 runs to 15 residues.

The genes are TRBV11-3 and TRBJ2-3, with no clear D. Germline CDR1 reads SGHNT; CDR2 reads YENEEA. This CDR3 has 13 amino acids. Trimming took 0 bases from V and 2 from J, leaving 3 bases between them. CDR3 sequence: CASSLDVTDTQYF. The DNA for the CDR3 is TGTGCCAGCAGCTTAGACGTCACAGATACGCAGTATTTT. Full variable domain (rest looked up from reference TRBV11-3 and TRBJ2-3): EAGVVQSPRYKIIEKKQPVAFWCNPISGHNTLYWYLQNLGQGPELLIRYENEEAVDDSQLPKDRFSAERLKGVDSTLKIQPAELGDSAVYLCASSLDVTDTQYFGPGTRLTVL.

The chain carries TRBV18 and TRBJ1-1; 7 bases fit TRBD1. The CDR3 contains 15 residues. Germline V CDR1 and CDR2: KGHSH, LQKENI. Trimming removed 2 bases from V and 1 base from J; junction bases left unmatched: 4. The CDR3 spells CASSPGQVSNTEAFF. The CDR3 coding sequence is TGTGCCAGCTCACCAGGACAGGTTTCGAACACTGAAGCTTTCTTT.